The sequence of this T cell receptor (beta chain) was determined in a study of shared clonotypes between healthy human individuals. Study outcomes and limitations: Large depth notwithstanding, sorted-subset sequencing proved incomplete by rarefaction.

The naive CD8 population came from CD45RO-negative cells selected for CCR7, without terminally differentiated effector memory CD45RA+ cells. The length of the CDR3 is 16 residues. V was shortened by 1 base and J by 0 bases, with 10 bases between the two germline ends. Germline CDR1 is MGHRA and CDR2 is YSYEKL. On this clone itself: Antigen specificity is unknown.

Genomic DNA (from each subset) was split evenly across several immunoSEQ plates. Sorted subsets were amplified in replicate PCRs using 200 to 250 ng DNA, some 31,000 T cell genomes. Sequencing was performed with immunoSEQ multiplex PCR; in TCRdb, only in-frame clones are kept and a portion is missing. The sample records under 1 million clones, 96% being singletons. The sequence was obtained from a man younger than 40 in good health. Sequenced input: naive CD8+ T cells sorted from blood. The chain links TRBV4-1 to TRBJ2-1; no firm D call. CDR3 sequence (DNA): TGCGCCAGCAGCCAAGGACTTTTGAACTCCTACAATGAGCAGTTCTTC. It specifies CASSQGLLNSYNEQFF.